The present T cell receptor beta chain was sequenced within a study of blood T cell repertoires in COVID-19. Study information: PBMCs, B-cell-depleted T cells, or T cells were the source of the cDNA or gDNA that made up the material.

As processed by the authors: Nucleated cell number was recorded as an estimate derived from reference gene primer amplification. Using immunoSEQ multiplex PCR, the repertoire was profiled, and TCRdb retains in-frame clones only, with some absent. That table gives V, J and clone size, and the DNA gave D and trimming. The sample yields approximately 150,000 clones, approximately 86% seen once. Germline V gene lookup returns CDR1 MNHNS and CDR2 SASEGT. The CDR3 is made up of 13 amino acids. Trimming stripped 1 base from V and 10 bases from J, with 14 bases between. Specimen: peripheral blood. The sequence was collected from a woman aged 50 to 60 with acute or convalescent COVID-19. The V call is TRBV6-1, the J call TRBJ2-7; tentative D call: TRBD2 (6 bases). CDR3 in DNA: TGTGCCAGCAGTGAAGTATTGGAGGGAATCCAGTACTTC. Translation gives CASSEVLEGIQYF.